This TCR beta chain comes out of a study of OX40 agonist ivuxolimab in advanced cancers. About the study: Three patients had partial responses: one hepatocellular carcinoma, two cutaneous melanoma.

V gave up 5 bases and J gave up 3 bases, with 17 bases separating them. The germline CDR1 and CDR2 sequences are MDHEN and SYDVKM. This CDR3 is 15 amino acids long. This table comes from immunoSEQ multiplex PCR, and its TCRdb copy is limited to in-frame clones, with some not included. The profile shows some 30,000 clones, 87% of them singletons. In the case of this clone: Antigen: not known.

Findings and caveats of the study: Averaged across samples, CD8+ T cells carried more expanded clones than CD4+ did.

This chain connects TRBV28 to TRBJ2-7; tentative D call: TRBD1 (6 bases). The receptor comes from an adult with an advanced solid tumor such as melanoma, head and neck, liver or kidney cancer. Source: CD4+ or CD8+ T cells sorted from blood, taken in a trial of the OX40 agonist ivuxolimab. The CDR3 loop is CASSLRGTLRYEQYF. The CDR3 nucleotides are TGTGCCAGCAGTCTCAGGGGCACCCTACGCTACGAGCAGTACTTC. Full variable domain (remainder filled in from reference TRBV28 and TRBJ2-7): DVKVTQSSRYLVKRTGEKVFLECVQDMDHENMFWYRQDPGLGLRLIYFSYDVKMKEKGDIPEGYSVSREKKERFSLILESASTNQTSMYLCASSLRGTLRYEQYFGPGTRLTVT.